The T cell receptor beta chain under discussion was sequenced for a study of shared clonotypes between healthy human individuals. This clone appeared a few times. Its specificity is unknown. This CDR3 comprises 14 residues. CDR1 and CDR2 (germline): SGHRS, YFSETQ. Trimming pared 4 bases from V and 8 bases from J, leaving 18 bases between. For sorted subsets, 150 to 250 ng DNA per replicate equaled around 28,000 T cell genomes. Measured with immunoSEQ multiplex PCR; TCRdb has only the in-frame clones, and not every one. The sample lists 2,500,000 or so clones, under 95% occurring once. Study observations and caveats: Naive subsets generally had larger estimated richness than memory subsets.

The material sequenced was naive CD4+ T cells from PBMCs. Specified subset: CD45RA+ positively selected. The V call is TRBV5-1, the J call TRBJ1-2; no firm D call. The TCR originated in a man in his late teens or twenties in good health. Some clones in this sample may be carry-over from other donors' samples. The CDR3 here is CASSPTVIGGGYTF. For the CDR3, the DNA is TGCGCCAGCAGCCCCACGGTCATCGGTGGGGGCTACACCTTC.